This T cell receptor (beta chain) was retrieved from a study of regulatory T cells in long-lasting Graves disease. Time point of the sample: persistent/refractory GD, antithyroid drugs over 5 years with positive TRAb. Following extraction of RNA from PBMCs, that RNA was used to make the TCR library. The CDR3 contains 13 residues. The ends were cut back, 6 bases at V and 4 bases at J, with 10 bases in the middle. Germline V gene lookup returns CDR1 MDHEN and CDR2 SYDVKM. According to the study, TCR beta libraries were built with iRepertoire HTBI primers and CDR3-region Arm-PCR. TCRdb recomputed calls from the multiplex PCR reads with MiXCR, one row per CDR3 protein. The repertoire has some 430,000 distinct CDR3 sequences, under 25% of them found once; the top ten carry roughly 7.7%. This clonotype was seen repeatedly, ten times or more.

This clonotype originated in a female donor with Graves disease. V and J are TRBV28 and TRBJ1-5, with D hard to call. The material sequenced was peripheral blood mononuclear cells (PBMCs), taken when the disease was refractory, from a patient treated with antithyroid drugs. The CDR3 here is CASRTDINQPQHF. The CDR3 coding sequence is TGTGCCAGCAGGACTGATATTAATCAGCCCCAGCATTTT.